The sequence of this TCR beta chain was determined in a study of blood T cell repertoires in COVID-19. In the study overall: Samples of COVID-19 (acute and convalescent) were obtained from the United States, Italy and Spain. T cells, B-cell-depleted T cells, or PBMCs provided the cDNA or gDNA that served as material.

CDR1 is KGHSH and CDR2 is LQKENI in the germline V gene. CDR3 length: 14 amino acids. Germline trimming cut 2 bases from V and 6 bases from J; bases unmatched to any gene: 3. As processed by the authors: Estimation of nucleated cell counts was performed using reference gene primer amplification. Sequenced by immunoSEQ multiplex PCR; TCRdb stores in-frame clones only, minus some. V and J calls and clone size are copied from that table; D and trimming were computed from the DNA. Of tens of thousands of clones listed, just under 90% are singletons. The source material was peripheral blood. This chain joins TRBV18 and TRBJ2-3; 9 bases match TRBD2. This receptor was identified in an elderly woman with active COVID-19. The chain's CDR3 is CASSPASGMDTQYF. The DNA of the CDR3 is TGTGCCAGCTCACCAGCTAGCGGGATGGATACGCAGTATTTT.